One sample yielded the 13 T cell receptor beta chains listed below, sequenced in a study of response to subunit inactivated influenza vaccine. TCRdb used MiXCR to reprocess the RT-PCR reads, holding one entry per CDR3 protein. Here the sample spans more than 450,000 distinct CDR3 sequences, approximately 7.6% being singletons. The source was PBMCs from blood, collected less than 30 months after vaccination. These receptors came from a man between 45 and 75 years old who received an inactivated influenza vaccine.

The CDR3 protein is CASSQMRDTEAFF. For the CDR3, the DNA is TGCGCCAGCAGCCAAATGCGGGACACTGAAGCTTTCTTT. The gene calls are TRBV4-1 and TRBJ1-1; D uncertain. The CDR3 is 13 amino acids. Germline V gene sequence: CDR1 MGHRA, CDR2 YSYEKL. Trimming removed 2 bases at V and 3 bases at J, with 7 bases between.

This clonotype was detected a few times. V and J are TRBV28 and TRBJ2-3; tentative D call: TRBD2 (6 bases). The germline V gene encodes CDR1 MDHEN and CDR2 SYDVKM. This CDR3 has 17 residues. V shed 2 bases and J shed 2 bases, with 17 bases lying between them. Here the CDR3 reads CASSLATSGVITDTQYF. DNA for the CDR3: TGTGCCAGCAGTTTAGCCACATCGGGGGTCATCACAGATACGCAGTATTTT.

This clonotype was seen more than once but under ten times. The rearrangement joins TRBV7-3 to TRBJ2-2; no clear D gene. Trimming took 6 bases from V and 3 from J, leaving 11 bases between them. The CDR3 has 14 amino acids. Germline V gene lookup returns CDR1 SGHTA and CDR2 FQGTGA. The CDR3 DNA reads TGTGCCAGCAGACCCGCGGCAGACACCGGGGAGCTGTTTTTT. Its translation: CASRPAADTGELFF.

In this sample, this clonotype turned up many times. The chain has TRBV5-1 and TRBJ1-2, with D possibly being TRBD1 (6 bases). CDR3 length: 15 residues. The germline V gene encodes CDR1 SGHRS and CDR2 YFSETQ. V was trimmed by 5 bases and J by 3 bases, leaving 17 bases between them. The CDR3 coding sequence is TGCGCCAGCAGGCCTGATCCTACAGGGTACTATGGCTACACCTTC. Residues: CASRPDPTGYYGYTF.

This clonotype has a handful of counts. The gene calls are TRBV20-1 and TRBJ2-7; 7 bases line up with TRBD2. Germline V gene sequence: CDR1 DFQATT, CDR2 SNEGSKA (reference sequence). CDR3 length equals 14 residues. Trimming at V came to 6 bases and at J to 4 bases, leaving 12 bases not matched to a gene. This chain's CDR3 is CSALQWAGVYEQYF. CDR3 in DNA: TGCAGTGCCCTCCAGTGGGCGGGGGTTTACGAGCAGTACTTC.

This clonotype has a handful of counts. The chain couples TRBV4-3 to TRBJ2-5; maybe TRBD1 (5 bases). Trimming pared 0 bases from V and 4 bases from J, leaving 12 bases between. Germline CDR1 is LGHNA and CDR2 is YSLEER. The CDR3 covers 15 residues. CDR3 sequence: CASSQDWGPRETQYF. The DNA for the CDR3 is TGCGCCAGCAGCCAAGATTGGGGCCCCAGAGAGACCCAGTACTTC.

Only a few counts were recorded for this clonotype. This chain links TRBV6-2 or TRBV6-3 with TRBJ2-5; D not resolved. CDR1 is MNHEY and CDR2 is SVGEGT in the germline V gene. This CDR3 is built from 14 residues. V dropped 5 bases and J dropped 5 bases, with 15 bases sitting between them. The CDR3 sequence is CASSPRARSETQYF. The CDR3 nucleotides read TGTGCCAGCAGTCCCCGGGCCCGCTCGGAGACCCAGTACTTC.

This clonotype was seen repeatedly, ten times or more. The V gene is TRBV7-2, the J gene TRBJ2-3; TRBD1 is a possible D gene (6 bases). Trimming took off 5 bases at V and 3 bases at J, with 12 bases between the two ends. The germline V gene has CDR1 SGHTA and CDR2 FQGNSA. CDR3 size: 14 residues. The CDR3 region has the DNA TGTGCCAGCAGCACGCCGGGACAAACAGATACGCAGTATTTT. Protein: CASSTPGQTDTQYF.

This clonotype was observed a handful of times. The chain is built from TRBV7-8 and TRBJ1-3; D is undetermined. V was shortened by 5 bases and J by 6 bases, with 8 bases between the two germline ends. Germline V gene data show CDR1 as SGHVS and CDR2 as FQNEAQ. The CDR3 length is 12 residues. DNA for the CDR3: TGTGCCAGCAGCCCGCCTGCAAACACCATATATTTT. Encoded protein: CASSPPANTIYF.

This clonotype turned up a few times. The chain employs TRBV2 and TRBJ2-1, with D possibly matching TRBD2 (6 bases). V lost 3 bases to trimming and J lost 4 bases, with 19 bases between them. The CDR3 extends over 17 amino acids. Germline-derived CDR1 and CDR2 are SNHLY and FYNNEI. CDR3 region: CASSERAGRPPYNEQFF. DNA for the CDR3: TGTGCCAGCAGTGAGAGGGCGGGGAGGCCCCCTTACAATGAGCAGTTCTTC.

The chain has TRBV12-3 or TRBV12-4 and TRBJ2-2; D is unclear. The CDR3 has 15 residues. V lost 7 bases and J lost 4, with 16 bases in between. DNA of the CDR3: TGTGCCAGCACCTCTTTAAGGCCCAGCACCGGGGAGCTGTTTTTT. Its translation: CASTSLRPSTGELFF.

In its sample, this clonotype was seen many times. The chain recombines TRBV12-3 or TRBV12-4 with TRBJ2-1; 8 nucleotides match TRBD2. Germline trimming cut 6 bases from V and 3 bases from J; bases unmatched to any gene: 4. The CDR3 totals 14 residues. The chain's CDR3 is CASSRTSGYNEQFF. The CDR3 coding sequence is TGTGCCAGCAGCAGAACTAGCGGCTACAATGAGCAGTTCTTC.

This clonotype appeared many times. This chain links TRBV6-1 with TRBJ1-5, with D possibly matching TRBD1 (5 bases). The CDR3 loop spans 13 amino acids. Trimming stripped 4 bases from V and 2 bases from J, with 6 bases between. Germline-derived CDR1 and CDR2 are MNHNS and SASEGT. In DNA form, the CDR3 reads TGTGCCAGCAGTGGAGGGGGCAATCAGCCCCAGCATTTT. It yields the protein CASSGGGNQPQHF.